These 22 T cell receptor beta chains share one sample of origin, sequenced in a study of T cell responses to AZD1222 COVID-19 vaccine. Using immunoSEQ multiplex PCR, the repertoire was profiled, and TCRdb retains in-frame clones only, with some absent. The data show some 58,000 clones, approximately 80% seen once. The sample consisted of peripheral blood, taken 28 days after the second AZD1222 dose. Source of these receptors: an adult who received the AZD1222 COVID-19 vaccine.

This chain joins TRBV5-1 and TRBJ1-2; D may be TRBD1 (6 bases). The CDR3 sequence is 14 residues long. CDR1 SGHRS and CDR2 YFSETQ come from the germline V gene. V was cut by 0 bases and J by 10 bases, with 16 bases left in between. This chain's CDR3 is CASSLGGALIDYTF. The CDR3 nucleotides read TGCGCCAGCAGCTTGGGGGGGGCGCTTATTGACTACACCTTC.

The DNA of the CDR3 is TGTGCCAGCAGTTACTCCTCAGGGGGCGGGCAGCCCCAGCATTTT. It yields the protein CASSYSSGGGQPQHF. The rearrangement links TRBV6-5 to TRBJ1-5; TRBD1 aligns across 8 bases. CDR3 length: 15 amino acids. V shed 0 bases, J shed 7 bases, and the junction held 5 bases outside the gene matches. Per germline, CDR1 MNHEY and CDR2 SVGAGI.

The genes are TRBV11-2 and TRBJ1-6; D ambiguous. The V gene's germline CDR1 is SGHAT and CDR2 FQNNGV. The length of the CDR3 is 13 residues. The V end was cut by 5 bases, the J end by 10 bases, with 12 bases between. CDR3 amino acids: CASSAEGGSPLHF. For the CDR3, the DNA is TGTGCCAGCAGCGCCGAGGGTGGATCACCCCTCCACTTT. The entire variable domain, with the rest obtained from reference TRBV11-2 and TRBJ1-6, is as follows: EAGVAQSPRYKIIEKRQSVAFWCNPISGHATLYWYQQILGQGPKLLIQFQNNGVVDDSQLPKDRFSAERLKGVDSTLKIQPAKLEDSAVYLCASSAEGGSPLHFGNGTRLTVT.

The genes are TRBV28 and TRBJ1-4; D perhaps matches TRBD1 (5 bases). Germline V CDR1 and CDR2: MDHEN, SYDVKM. Trimming shortened V by 6 bases and J by 4 bases, and 21 bases separated the two germline ends. The CDR3 extends over 17 amino acids. CDR3 loop: CASSSWGLILGNEKLFF. For the CDR3, the DNA is TGTGCCAGCAGCTCCTGGGGCCTCATCCTAGGTAATGAAAAACTGTTTTTT.

V and J are TRBV5-5 and TRBJ2-6; possibly TRBD1 for D (5 bases). The germline gives CDR1 SGHKS, CDR2 YYEKEE (reference sequence). The CDR3 sequence is 16 residues long. The germline V and J ends were trimmed by 2 bases and 2 bases, with 11 bases remaining between them. The CDR3 region has the DNA TGTGCCAGCAGCTTCGACAGTAGGACTGGGGCCAACGTCCTGACTTTC. This encodes CASSFDSRTGANVLTF.

The V gene is TRBV5-1, the J gene TRBJ1-1; D gene ambiguous. Trimming cost V 4 bases and J 5 bases, with 12 bases left between them. The CDR3 sequence is 13 residues long. Germline values: CDR1 SGHRS, CDR2 YFSETQ. CDR3 residues: CASSIQERTEAFF. The CDR3 nucleotides read TGCGCCAGCAGCATTCAAGAAAGGACTGAAGCTTTCTTT.

The gene calls are TRBV9 and TRBJ1-6; D is perhaps TRBD1 (5 bases). This CDR3 is 16 amino acids long. Between the trimmed V and J ends, which lost 4 bases and 5 bases, there was a span of 16 bases. Germline CDR1 and CDR2: SGDLS and YYNGEE. CDR3: CASSLYRTPNNSPLHF. CDR3 DNA: TGTGCCAGCAGCCTCTACCGGACACCAAATAATTCACCCCTCCACTTT.

The chain is built from TRBV7-2 and TRBJ2-2; 9 positions match TRBD1. Trimming cost V 4 bases and J 7 bases; bases outside gene matches: 4. CDR1 and CDR2 (germline): SGHTA, FQGNSA. This CDR3 is built from 14 residues. The CDR3 sequence is CASSSTGGSGELFF. The CDR3 coding sequence is TGTGCCAGCAGCTCGACAGGGGGTAGCGGGGAGCTGTTTTTT.

The chain carries TRBV7-7 and TRBJ2-1; the match to TRBD2 covers 11 bases. Per germline, CDR1 SSHAT and CDR2 FNYEAQ (reference sequence). The CDR3 extends over 15 amino acids. J lost 5 bases, V lost 5 bases, and 5 bases had no gene match. The CDR3 region is CASSAGTSGNNEQFF. The CDR3 DNA is TGTGCCAGCAGCGCCGGGACTAGCGGTAACAATGAGCAGTTCTTC.

The chain joins TRBV7-3 to TRBJ2-2, with D uncertain. Germline V gives CDR1 SGHTA, CDR2 FQGTGA. V was cut by 6 bases and J by 6 bases, with 11 bases left in between. The CDR3 runs 13 residues. In DNA form, the CDR3 reads TGTGCCAGCAGGTTTGCAGGCGCCGGGGAGCTGTTTTTT. As protein: CASRFAGAGELFF.

V is TRBV18 and J is TRBJ2-3, with TRBD1 as a possible D gene (8 bases). Trimming removed 4 bases at V and 3 bases at J, with 17 bases between. The germline gives CDR1 KGHSH, CDR2 LQKENI. CDR3 length equals 16 residues. The DNA of the CDR3 is TGTGCCAGCTCACGAAGCGGGACAGGTGGAACAGATACGCAGTATTTT. Translating gives CASSRSGTGGTDTQYF.

The V call is TRBV2, the J call TRBJ2-3; D not certain. The CDR3 length is 14 residues. Germline CDR1 reads SNHLY; CDR2 reads FYNNEI. V lost 3 bases and J lost 0, with 7 bases in between. The CDR3 protein is CASSEAASTDTQYF. CDR3 nucleotide sequence: TGTGCCAGCAGTGAGGCAGCTAGCACAGATACGCAGTATTTT.

There are a few counts of this clone. This same CDR3 is encoded by further DNA sequences in the sample. The chain employs TRBV7-2 and TRBJ1-5; perhaps TRBD1 as D (5 bases). The V and J ends lost 1 base and 4 bases respectively, with 8 bases between them. The CDR3 spans 14 residues. From germline, CDR1 is SGHTA and CDR2 FQGNSA. The CDR3: CASSLVRGNQPQHF. DNA for the CDR3: TGTGCCAGCAGCTTAGTACGGGGGAATCAGCCCCAGCATTTT.

CDR3 sequence (DNA): TGTGCCAGCAGCCAAAGGACAGGGGGTAATGAAAAACTGTTTTTT. Protein: CASSQRTGGNEKLFF. This sequence joins TRBV3-1 (or the pseudogene TRBV3-2) and TRBJ1-4, with TRBD1 identical over 10 bases. Germline V gene sequence: CDR1 LGHDT, CDR2 YNNKEL (reference sequence). Trimming cost V 2 bases and J 4 bases; bases outside gene matches: 1. The CDR3 is 15 residues long.

This chain links TRBV4-2 with TRBJ1-1; D call uncertain. From germline, CDR1 is LGHNA and CDR2 YNFKEQ. V gave up 4 bases and J gave up 1 base, with 10 bases separating them. The CDR3 is 14 residues long. The CDR3 DNA reads TGTGCCAGCAGCCTCAATTTACGGAACACTGAAGCTTTCTTT. This sequence encodes CASSLNLRNTEAFF.

The chain employs TRBV10-1 and TRBJ2-1, with 7 bases aligning to TRBD1. CDR1 and CDR2 from the germline V gene are WNHNN and SYGVQD (reference sequence). The CDR3 covers 16 residues. V shed 3 bases, J shed 0 bases, and the junction held 5 bases outside the gene matches. The CDR3 loop reads CASSDNRGSSYNEQFF. The CDR3 DNA reads as TGCGCCAGCAGTGACAACAGGGGTAGCTCCTACAATGAGCAGTTCTTC.

The rearrangement uses TRBV28 and TRBJ1-1; D remains unclear. This CDR3 spans 15 amino acids. V was shortened by 2 bases and J by 2 bases, with 12 bases between the two germline ends. Germline V gives CDR1 MDHEN, CDR2 SYDVKM. In DNA, the CDR3 is TGTGCCAGCAGTTTAACAGCCCCCTTAAACACTGAAGCTTTCTTT. This translates into CASSLTAPLNTEAFF. Looking up the rest from reference TRBV28 and TRBJ1-1 gives the full variable domain: DVKVTQSSRYLVKRTGEKVFLECVQDMDHENMFWYRQDPGLGLRLIYFSYDVKMKEKGDIPEGYSVSREKKERFSLILESASTNQTSMYLCASSLTAPLNTEAFFGQGTRLTVV.

The chain links TRBV29-1 to TRBJ2-2, with 7 bases identical to TRBD2. CDR1 is SQVTM, CDR2 ANQGSEA, per germline. After removal of 5 bases from V and 4 bases from J, the junction contained 10 bases not matched to a gene. The CDR3 has 15 residues. CDR3 protein: CSVRVGGDPTGELFF. For the CDR3, the DNA is TGCAGCGTTAGGGTGGGGGGGGACCCCACCGGGGAGCTGTTTTTT.

This rearrangement joins TRBV5-6 to TRBJ1-2; 8 nucleotides align to TRBD1. The germline V gene encodes CDR1 SGHDT and CDR2 YYEEEE. V lost 0 bases, J lost 7 bases, and 2 bases stayed unmatched. The CDR3 is 13 amino acids. The CDR3 region has the DNA TGTGCCAGCAGCTTGGGACAGGGGTTTGGCTACACCTTC. It codes for CASSLGQGFGYTF. Combining the CDR3 with reference TRBV5-6 and TRBJ1-2 gives the whole variable domain DAGVTQSPTHLIKTRGQQVTLRCSPKSGHDTVSWYQQALGQGPQFIFQYYEEEERQRGNFPDRFSGHQFPNYSSELNVNALLLGDSALYLCASSLGQGFGYTFGSGTRLTVV.

This clone was seen once. This chain connects TRBV6-1 to TRBJ2-7; D unclear. The V gene lost 2 bases and the J gene lost 5 bases, with 1 base spanning the gap. Germline V gives CDR1 MNHNS, CDR2 SASEGT. The CDR3 loop spans 10 amino acids. The CDR3 bases are TGTGCCAGCAGTGAAAACGAGCAGTACTTC. Translated: CASSENEQYF.

This clone was seen only a few times. V and J are TRBV6-6 and TRBJ2-1; TRBD2 agrees at 12 bases. The CDR3 length is 17 residues. Per the germline V gene, CDR1 is MNHNY and CDR2 is SVGAGI (reference sequence). The ends lost 5 bases at V and 8 bases at J; junction bases unmatched: 13. The CDR3 bases are TGTGCCAGCAGTCGTGGACTAGCGGGGCCCCGTGGAGATGAGCAGTTCTTC. It codes for CASSRGLAGPRGDEQFF.

This chain connects TRBV18 to TRBJ2-1; D gene ambiguous. Germline loops: CDR1 KGHSH, CDR2 LQKENI. Trimming left V 7 bases short and J 0 bases short, with 10 bases between. The CDR3 extends over 14 amino acids. CDR3 bases: TGTGCCAGCTTCGACCCCAGCTCCTACAATGAGCAGTTCTTC. Residues: CASFDPSSYNEQFF. The complete variable domain, with remaining parts taken from reference TRBV18 and TRBJ2-1, reads NAGVMQNPRHLVRRRGQEARLRCSPMKGHSHVYWYRQLPEEGLKFMVYLQKENIIDESGMPKERFSAEFPKEGPSILRIQQVVRGDSAAYFCASFDPSSYNEQFFGPGTRLTVL.